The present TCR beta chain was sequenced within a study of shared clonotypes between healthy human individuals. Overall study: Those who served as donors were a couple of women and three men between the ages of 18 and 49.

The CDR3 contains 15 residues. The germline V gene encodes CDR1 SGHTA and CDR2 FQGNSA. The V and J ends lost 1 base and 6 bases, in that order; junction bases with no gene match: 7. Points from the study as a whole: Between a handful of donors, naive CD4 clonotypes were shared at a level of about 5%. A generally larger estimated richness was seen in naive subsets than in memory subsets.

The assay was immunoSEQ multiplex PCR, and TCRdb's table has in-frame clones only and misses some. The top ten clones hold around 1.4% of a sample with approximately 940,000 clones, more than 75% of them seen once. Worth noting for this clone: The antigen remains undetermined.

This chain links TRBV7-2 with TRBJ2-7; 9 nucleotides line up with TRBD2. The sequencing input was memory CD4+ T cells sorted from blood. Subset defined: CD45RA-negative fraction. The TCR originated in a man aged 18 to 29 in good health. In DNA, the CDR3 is TGTGCCAGCAGCTTAGAACTAGCGGGTATTGGCGAGCAGTACTTC. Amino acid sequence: CASSLELAGIGEQYF.